One and the same sample provided the 4 T cell receptor beta chains below, sequenced in a study of T-cell reconstitution after alpha-beta-depleted transplantation in children. Construction of the TCRbeta library involved unique molecular identifiers. TCRdb re-analysed the PCR reads in MiXCR, keeping a single row per CDR3 protein. This table holds fewer than 1 million distinct CDR3 sequences, about 16% found once. The sequences come from PBMCs, mostly from graft donor cells, collected 360 days after TCRalphabeta/CD19-depleted stem cell transplant. Receptor source: a male patient under 18 who had a stem cell transplant for acute lymphoblastic leukemia, so the T cells may come from the graft donor.

Here the CDR3 reads CASSLTGGVGYEQYF. CDR3 DNA sequence: TGTGCCAGCAGCTTAACTGGGGGGGTCGGGTACGAGCAGTACTTC. The gene calls are TRBV7-3 and TRBJ2-7; 7 bases fit TRBD2. V gave up 0 bases and J gave up 4 bases; unmatched junction bases: 6. In germline, CDR1 is SGHTA, CDR2 FQGTGA. This CDR3 spans 15 amino acids.

The CDR3 is CASSEAPGSTYNEQFF. For the CDR3, the DNA is TGCGCCAGCAGCGAAGCCCCCGGGAGTACCTACAATGAGCAGTTCTTC. This chain links TRBV4-1 with TRBJ2-1; possibly TRBD2 for D (6 bases). The V end was cut by 5 bases, the J end by 2 bases, with 16 bases between. From germline, CDR1 is MGHRA and CDR2 YSYEKL. This CDR3 spans 16 amino acids.

This clonotype has more than one count but fewer than ten. The chain is built from TRBV15 and TRBJ2-2; D possibly corresponds to TRBD1 (6 bases). Deletions cut 4 bases from V and 4 bases from J, with 16 bases between. The germline gives CDR1 LNHNV, CDR2 YYDKDF (reference sequence). The CDR3 totals 16 residues. The CDR3 loop reads CATSNGGTLITGELFF. As DNA, the CDR3 is TGTGCCACCAGCAATGGTGGGACACTGATCACCGGGGAGCTGTTTTTT.

There are a few counts of this clonotype. V and J are TRBV29-1 and TRBJ1-2, with D possibly matching TRBD1 (5 bases). Germline V lookup: CDR1 SQVTM, CDR2 ANQGSEA. The CDR3 is made up of 13 amino acids. V lost 5 bases to trimming and J lost 6 bases, with 16 bases between them. CDR3 nucleotides: TGCAGCGTTTCAGTCGGGCAGGGAGATGGCTACACCTTC. Protein product: CSVSVGQGDGYTF.